This T cell receptor (beta chain) was identified during a study of shared clonotypes between healthy human individuals. Study-level findings and limits: Owing to a small donor count, the genetic and exposure-history diversity represented was limited.

Germline values: CDR1 ENHRY, CDR2 SYGVKD. The CDR3 extends over 12 amino acids. The V gene lost 2 bases and the J gene lost 0 bases, with 2 bases spanning the gap. As for this clone: Its matching antigen is unknown.

Assay: immunoSEQ multiplex PCR; the TCRdb copy retains only in-frame clones and omits some. This table holds some 500,000 clones, 90% to 96% found once. The source of this sequence is a woman aged 30 to 39 in good health. J is TRBJ2-7 and V is TRBV10-3; no reliable D call. The material sequenced was naive CD4+ T cells sorted from blood. The subset is: CD45RA+ positively selected. The CDR3 reads CAISEVSYEQYF. The CDR3 nucleotides read TGTGCCATCAGTGAGGTCTCCTACGAGCAGTACTTC.